The text below deals with one T cell receptor beta chain. As yet, its antigen is unknown. This sample is part of a study of beta chain features in type 1 diabetes. Study findings and constraints: It was not settled here whether HLA type affects TCRB rearrangement. Significant though moderate, a shortening of TCRB CDR3s appeared in all four CD4+ subsets of Type 1 diabetes patients. The VDJ junctions of type 1 diabetes patients carried fewer insertions and more deletions. There was a possibility that cDNA sequencing over-represented cells with high TCR expression.

V lost 5 bases and J 3 bases, leaving 22 bases between the germline ends. From germline, CDR1 is MNHEY and CDR2 SMNVEV (reference sequence). The length of the CDR3 is 17 residues. Every isolated RNA sample was fully reverse transcribed, so sequencing captured expressed TCRB transcripts. Sequencing used immunoSEQ multiplex PCR; TCRdb keeps in-frame clones, though not all of them. Of hundreds of thousands of clones in the sample, roughly an eighth were seen once. Averaging approximately 0.11 L, one heparinised blood draw came from each individual donor. The specimen sequenced was naive CD4+ T cells from blood. This clonotype was obtained from a man aged 18-30 years with type 1 diabetes. This rearrangement joins TRBV27 to TRBJ1-2; D possibly corresponds to TRBD1 (6 bases). For the CDR3, the DNA is TGTGCCAGCAGTGCCCGGGGGGCGCGATGGTCAGACTATGGCTACACCTTC. It codes for CASSARGARWSDYGYTF.